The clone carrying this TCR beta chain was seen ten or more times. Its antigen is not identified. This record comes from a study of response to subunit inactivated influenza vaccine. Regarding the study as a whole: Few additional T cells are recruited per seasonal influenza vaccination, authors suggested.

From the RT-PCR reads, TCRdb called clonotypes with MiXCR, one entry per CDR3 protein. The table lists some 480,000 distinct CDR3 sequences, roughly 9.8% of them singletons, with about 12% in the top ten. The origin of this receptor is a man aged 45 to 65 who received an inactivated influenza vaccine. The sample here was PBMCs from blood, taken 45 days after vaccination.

For the CDR3, the DNA is TGTGCCAGCAGCTTTTTAGGCGGCGAGCAAGAGACCCAGTACTTC. Its protein product is CASSFLGGEQETQYF. The chain has TRBV5-8 and TRBJ2-5; D is ambiguous. Germline values: CDR1 SGHTS, CDR2 YDEGEE. The germline V and J ends were trimmed by 2 bases and 2 bases, with 13 bases remaining between them. The CDR3 extends over 15 amino acids.